This note documents a single TCR beta chain sequence. This clonotype has only a few counts. Its antigen is unknown. Base qualities are not provided; no much larger clone lies one nucleotide away. V gives up 3 bases and J gives up 8 bases, and the segment between their germline ends measures 19 bases. The CDR3 sequence holds 16 residues, the cysteine and phenylalanine included. The entry retains the CDR3 DNA only, 48 bases that are in frame from base 1. CDR1 and CDR2, per the germline V gene, are SGHDN and FVKESK. Stable Graves' hyperthyroidism was defined as the absence of progression to ophthalmopathy over 18 months of follow-up. The hyperthyroidism patients were between 18 and 65 years old and newly diagnosed, with a disease duration of less than 2 months. The study excluded patients with uncontrolled infections, other autoimmune diseases, pregnancy or lactation. Diagnoses were established on the basis of clinical symptoms, serum thyroxine and TRAb, thyroid ultrasound, and orbital computed tomography. Ficoll-Paque density gradient centrifugation was used to isolate PBMCs from approximately 10 ml of fresh peripheral blood. Total RNA was extracted with Trizol reagent, and quality was checked on an Agilent 2100 Bioanalyzer.

The data were obtained in a study of T cells in Graves' hyperthyroidism and ophthalmopathy (dated by TCRdb to between 2017 and 2020). Broadly, across the study: Peripheral blood samples were taken at the time of initial diagnosis, prior to any treatment. A discovery cohort of approximately 97 patients, about 43 with Graves' ophthalmopathy and about 58 with stable Graves' hyperthyroidism, was used to find distinguishing TCR V-J signatures. An independent validation cohort of around 19 hyperthyroidism patients and 17 patients who later progressed to ophthalmopathy tested prospective prediction of ophthalmopathy. The 100 or so discovery patients were divided at random into training and test sets in a 7:3 ratio. The study also compared thyroid tissue and blood T-cell repertoires from several Graves' hyperthyroidism patients. Once sampling was done, hyperthyroidism patients were given methimazole at a starting dose of 30 mg daily, whereas ophthalmopathy patients were given high-dose intravenous methylprednisolone. The paper describes TCR Vbeta CDR3 sequencing of some 130 peripheral blood samples, made up of 40 to 45 ophthalmopathy patients, 70 to 75 hyperthyroidism patients and around 17 progressor patients. Overall results and qualifications from the work: In validation, the model predicted progression to ophthalmopathy with roughly 66% sensitivity and about 72% specificity, a median of about six months before onset. Ophthalmopathy was separated from stable hyperthyroidism by a 13 V-J signature model, with 85% to 90% sensitivity and about 81% specificity obtained in cross-validation and 80%/75% obtained in testing. Most expanded thyroid clonotypes (frequency above 0.001) were also detected in blood, suggesting blood repertoires may reflect thyroid immune responses. Sample size was not statistically predetermined, and investigators were not blinded to group allocation.

The TCR beta CDR3 regions were amplified from the RNA transcripts. A first-round RT-PCR of the TCR CDR3 used the HTBI primer set with the Qiagen OneStep RT-PCR kit. Libraries were constructed in a second round of multiplex PCR, after which size selection and purification were carried out. Libraries were sequenced paired-end with 100 bp reads on an Illumina HiSeq2000. In the source study's methods: Raw data were processed with SOAPnuke, discarding reads with adapters, uncalled bases, mean Phred below 15, or no exact constant-primer or identifier match. COPE v1.2.5 was used to merge the high-quality paired reads, and each unique nucleotide sequence was defined as a clonotype. MiTCR v1.1 was used to align the clonotypes against IMGT TRBV, TRBD and TRBJ reference segments. The analysis included only V-J combinations with a frequency above 0.0001, which together covered around 99% of the repertoires. A TCS score was defined as the ratio between F50 (clonal expansion) and ExV (chaos), using BLOSUM62-based TCRdist between CDR3 peptides within each V-J. Welch's t-statistics and random forest reduced 450 to 600 V-J features to 13, which were used in a naive Bayes classifier (R e1071). TCRdb redid the processing of the public reads, applying fastp at Q25 and MiXCR, and retained in-frame beta chains. Under each unique CDR3 protein, matching rows form one entry showing the most common genes and DNA. None of the V and J calls come from the authors' own analysis; TCRdb made them. The sample table shows 350,000 to 400,000 distinct CDR3 sequences, and just under 15% are seen once. 32% of the sample is in the top ten clones.

The receptor comes from a woman aged 30 to 39 with Graves' hyperthyroidism. The rearranged chain carries TRBV14 and TRBJ1-4; no D gene call is confident. The material sequenced was blood. At the DNA level, the sequence is TGTGCCAGCAGCCACACCCGAGGCAGGAGAGGAGAAAAACTGTTTTTT. The translation is CASSHTRGRRGEKLFF.